What follows are 6 T cell receptor beta chains derived from one specimen sequenced in a study of blood T cell repertoires in COVID-19. Assay: immunoSEQ multiplex PCR; the TCRdb copy retains only in-frame clones and omits some. The sample yields about 150,000 clones, 88% seen once. Sequences were obtained from peripheral blood. The receptors originated from a human donor in a cohort sampled during active COVID-19.

The rearrangement joins TRBV12-3 or TRBV12-4 to TRBJ1-1; 9 bases line up with TRBD1. CDR3 length: 13 amino acids. Trimming at V came to 2 bases and at J to 12 bases, leaving 7 bases not matched to a gene. CDR3 amino acids: CASSLTGTGWTFF. CDR3 bases: TGTGCCAGCAGTTTAACGGGGACAGGGTGGACTTTCTTT.

CDR3 sequence reads: CASSRMTSGELVTQYF. CDR3 sequence (DNA): TGTGCCAGCAGCCGAATGACTAGCGGGGAGCTTGTTACGCAGTATTTT. V gene TRBV3-1 (or the pseudogene TRBV3-2) combines with J gene TRBJ2-3, with TRBD2 matching over 11 bases. The germline V gene has CDR1 LGHDT and CDR2 YNNKEL (reference sequence). V lost 4 bases to trimming and J lost 8 bases; unmatched junction nucleotides: 11. The CDR3 is 16 amino acids.

The chain's CDR3 is CASSTGTSLSYEQYF. In DNA, the CDR3 is TGTGCCAGTAGTACGGGGACTAGTCTCTCCTACGAGCAGTACTTC. The chain carries TRBV19 and TRBJ2-7, with TRBD2 matching 8 bases. V trimming: 4 bases; J trimming: 0 bases; junction bases outside the gene matches: 5. Germline CDR1 and CDR2: LNHDA and SQIVND (reference sequence). This CDR3 has 15 amino acids.

The chain carries TRBV2 and TRBJ2-7; a weak D match, TRBD2 (6 bases). The CDR3 totals 14 residues. Trimming removed 3 bases at V and 2 bases at J, with 11 bases between. Looked up from germline, CDR1 is SNHLY and CDR2 is FYNNEI. The CDR3 DNA reads as TGTGCCAGCAGTGAGTCTAGCGAGACCTACGAGCAGTACTTC. It specifies CASSESSETYEQYF.

The CDR3 coding sequence is TGCGCCAGCAGCCAGGTCCTCAGGGGCCCCACGGAGCAGTACTTC. It encodes CASSQVLRGPTEQYF. This chain links TRBV4-3 with TRBJ2-7; tentative D call: TRBD1 (6 bases). This CDR3 comprises 15 residues. The germline V gene has CDR1 LGHNA and CDR2 YSLEER. With 3 bases removed from V and 7 bases from J, the gap between germline ends came to 19 bases.

The rearrangement joins TRBV5-1 to TRBJ2-1, with TRBD2 matching over 11 bases. The junction had 4 bases not matched to a gene; V was cut back by 3 bases and J by 5 bases. The CDR3 consists of 15 residues. Germline CDR1 SGHRS, CDR2 YFSETQ. This CDR3 reads CASSYGTSGDNEQFF. The DNA for the CDR3 is TGCGCCAGCAGCTATGGGACTAGCGGAGACAATGAGCAGTTCTTC.